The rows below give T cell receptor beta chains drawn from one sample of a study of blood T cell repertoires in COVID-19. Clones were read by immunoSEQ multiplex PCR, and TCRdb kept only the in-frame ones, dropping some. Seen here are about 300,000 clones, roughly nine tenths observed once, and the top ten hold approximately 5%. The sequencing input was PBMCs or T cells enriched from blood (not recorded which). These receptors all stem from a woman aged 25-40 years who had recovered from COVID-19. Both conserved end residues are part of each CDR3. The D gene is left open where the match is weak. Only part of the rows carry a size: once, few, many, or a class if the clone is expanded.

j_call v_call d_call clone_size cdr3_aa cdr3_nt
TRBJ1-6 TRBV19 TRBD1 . CASSLGTDNSPLHF TGTGCCAGTAGCCTCGGGACAGACAATTCACCCCTCCACTTT
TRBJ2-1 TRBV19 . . CASSVGLGSDEQFF TGTGCCAGTAGTGTGGGACTGGGGTCCGATGAGCAGTTCTTC
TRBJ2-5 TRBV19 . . CASSIDLRETQYF TGTGCCAGTAGTATAGATCTCCGAGAGACCCAGTACTTC
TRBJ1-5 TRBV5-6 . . CASSGRARGRSNQPQHF TGTGCCAGCAGCGGACGGGCCAGGGGTAGGAGCAATCAGCCCCAGCATTTT
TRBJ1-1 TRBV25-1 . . CASSSGFGAFF TGTGCCAGCAGTTCAGGTTTTGGGGCTTTCTTT
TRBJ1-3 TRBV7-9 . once CASSLSVTQSSGNTIYF TGTGCCAGCAGCTTATCGGTGACACAAAGCTCTGGAAACACCATATATTTT
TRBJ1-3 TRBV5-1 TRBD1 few CASSNRQGDSGNTIYF TGCGCCAGCAGCAACCGACAGGGCGACTCTGGAAACACCATATATTTT
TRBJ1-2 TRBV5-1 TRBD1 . CASSLGGQGSGYTF TGCGCCAGCAGCTTGGGGGGACAGGGGAGTGGCTACACCTTC
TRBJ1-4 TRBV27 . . CASSPGQMGTNEKLFF TGTGCCAGCAGTCCAGGGCAAATGGGAACTAATGAAAAACTGTTTTTT
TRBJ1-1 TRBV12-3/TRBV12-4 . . CASNSRGGLAFF TGTGCCAGCAACTCCCGCGGGGGGTTAGCTTTCTTT
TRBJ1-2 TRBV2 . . CASSDRSSPTRNYGYTF TGTGCCAGCAGTGATCGGAGCAGTCCCACCAGAAACTATGGCTACACCTTC
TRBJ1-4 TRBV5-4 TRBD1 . CASSSRTGFETNEKLFF TGTGCCAGCAGCTCACGGACAGGGTTTGAGACTAATGAAAAACTGTTTTTT
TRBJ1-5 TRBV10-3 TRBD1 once CAISTGDQPQHF TGTGCCATCAGTACAGGGGATCAGCCCCAGCATTTT
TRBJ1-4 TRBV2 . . CASSRDTNNEKLFF TGTGCCAGCAGTAGAGACACCAACAATGAAAAACTGTTTTTT
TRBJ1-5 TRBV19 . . CASTDMKGGSDQPQHF TGTGCCAGTACTGACATGAAGGGGGGGTCCGATCAGCCCCAGCATTTT
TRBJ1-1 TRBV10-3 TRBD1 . CAISDPGQGGTEAFF TGTGCCATCAGTGACCCCGGACAGGGTGGAACTGAAGCTTTCTTT
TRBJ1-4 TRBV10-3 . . CAISGTHNEKLFF TGTGCCATCAGCGGGACACATAATGAAAAACTGTTTTTT
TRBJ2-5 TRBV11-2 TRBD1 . CASSPPGRGLWETQYF TGTGCCAGCAGCCCCCCCGGCAGGGGGCTCTGGGAGACCCAGTACTTC
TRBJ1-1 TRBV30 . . CAWNTGVSEAFF TGTGCCTGGAATACAGGCGTCAGTGAAGCTTTCTTT
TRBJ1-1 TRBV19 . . CASTPLGQNTEAFF TGTGCCAGTACCCCCCTGGGGCAGAACACTGAAGCTTTCTTT
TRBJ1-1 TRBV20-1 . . CSASWNTEAFF TGCAGTGCTAGCTGGAACACTGAAGCTTTCTTT
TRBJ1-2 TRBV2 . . CASSVKLTGYGYTF TGTGCCAGCAGTGTGAAATTGACGGGGTATGGCTACACCTTC
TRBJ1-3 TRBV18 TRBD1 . CASSLRRDSDGNTIYF TGTGCCAGCTCACTACGCCGGGACAGCGACGGAAACACCATATATTTT
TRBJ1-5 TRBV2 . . CASRTDSNQPQHF TGTGCCAGTAGAACCGATAGCAATCAGCCCCAGCATTTT
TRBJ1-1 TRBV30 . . CAWSVGQVLNEAFF TGTGCCTGGAGTGTAGGCCAGGTCCTCAATGAAGCTTTCTTT
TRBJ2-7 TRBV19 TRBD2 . CASSPGGGLLTYEQYF TGTGCCAGTAGTCCCGGCGGGGGGCTACTCACCTACGAGCAGTACTTC
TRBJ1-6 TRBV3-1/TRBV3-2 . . CASSPVTRPRAVGNSPLHF TGTGCCAGCAGCCCTGTAACCCGTCCGCGGGCGGTGGGCAATTCACCCCTCCACTTT
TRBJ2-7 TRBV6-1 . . CASSEGPEYYEQYF TGTGCCAGCAGTGAAGGCCCAGAATACTACGAGCAGTACTTC
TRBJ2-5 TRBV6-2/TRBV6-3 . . CASSYGRVRHLKETQYF TGTGCCAGCAGTTACGGCAGGGTCCGACACCTTAAAGAGACCCAGTACTTC
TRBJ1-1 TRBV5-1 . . CASSLDGAGNTEAFF TGCGCCAGCAGCTTGGATGGGGCTGGGAACACTGAAGCTTTCTTT
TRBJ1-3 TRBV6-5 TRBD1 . CASSQGGSGNTIYF TGTGCCAGCAGCCAGGGGGGATCTGGAAACACCATATATTTT
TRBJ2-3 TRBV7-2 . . CASSPTTASTSTDTQYF TGTGCCAGCAGCCCCACGACAGCGAGTACTAGCACAGATACGCAGTATTTT
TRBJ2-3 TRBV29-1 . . CSVERPSRNTDTQYF TGCAGCGTTGAACGCCCTAGCAGAAACACAGATACGCAGTATTTT
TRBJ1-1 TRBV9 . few CASSVTGFTEAFF TGTGCCAGCAGCGTGACAGGTTTTACTGAAGCTTTCTTT
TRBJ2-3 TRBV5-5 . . CASSLGNGGNTDTQYF TGTGCCAGCAGCTTGGGGAACGGGGGTAACACAGATACGCAGTATTTT
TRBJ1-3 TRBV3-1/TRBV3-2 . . CASSQLSSGDHSGNTIYF TGTGCCAGCAGCCAATTATCGTCAGGGGACCACTCTGGAAACACCATATATTTT
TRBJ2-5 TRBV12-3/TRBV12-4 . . CASSPGETQYF TGTGCCAGCAGCCCAGGGGAGACCCAGTACTTC
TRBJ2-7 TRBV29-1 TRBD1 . CSVINRGTAGEQYF TGCAGCGTTATAAACAGGGGAACTGCGGGCGAGCAGTACTTC
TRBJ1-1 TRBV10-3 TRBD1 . CAIRAGDRVNTEAFF TGTGCCATCAGAGCTGGCGACAGGGTGAACACTGAAGCTTTCTTT
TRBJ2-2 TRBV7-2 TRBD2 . CASSLLWSSGGADTGELFF TGTGCCAGCAGCTTGCTTTGGAGTAGCGGGGGGGCCGACACCGGGGAGCTGTTTTTT
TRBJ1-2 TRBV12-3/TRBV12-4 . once CASSRTGIYGYTF TGTGCCAGCAGTAGGACGGGGATCTATGGCTACACCTTC
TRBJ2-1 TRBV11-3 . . CASSLRQGPYNEQFF TGTGCCAGCAGCTTGCGGCAGGGGCCTTACAATGAGCAGTTCTTC
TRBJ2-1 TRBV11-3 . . CASSLTSNSEQFF TGTGCCAGCAGCTTGACTAGTAATAGTGAGCAGTTCTTC
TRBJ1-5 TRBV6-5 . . CASSNRWDSNQPQHF TGTGCCAGCAGCAACAGGTGGGATAGCAATCAGCCCCAGCATTTT
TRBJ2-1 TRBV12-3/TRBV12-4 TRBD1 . CASRTQGANEQFF TGTGCCAGCAGGACACAGGGGGCGAATGAGCAGTTCTTC
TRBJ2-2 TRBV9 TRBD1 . CASSLEGAVTGELFF TGTGCCAGCAGCCTCGAGGGGGCGGTCACCGGGGAGCTGTTTTTT
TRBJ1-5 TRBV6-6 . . CASSYRGEVQPQHF TGTGCCAGCAGTTACCGAGGGGAGGTACAGCCCCAGCATTTT
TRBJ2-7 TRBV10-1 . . CASSESLYEQYF TGCGCCAGCAGTGAGTCGTTATACGAGCAGTACTTC
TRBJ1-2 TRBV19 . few CASSSGLDQAIYGYTF TGTGCCAGTAGTTCCGGACTGGATCAAGCTATCTATGGCTACACCTTC
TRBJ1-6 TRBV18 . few CASSLRDSNSPLHF TGTGCCAGCTCACTCCGAGACAGTAATTCACCCCTCCACTTT